These 4 T cell receptor beta chains share one sample of origin, sequenced in a study of shared clonotypes between healthy human individuals. Using immunoSEQ multiplex PCR, the repertoire was profiled, and TCRdb retains in-frame clones only, with some absent. Of roughly 2.2 million clones in the sample, roughly 93% are singletons; the top ten hold about 0.39%. Source material: naive CD4+ T cells from PBMCs. Noted subset: CD45RA+ positively selected. The source is a man aged 18 to 29 in good health. Some clones in this sample may be carry-over from other donors' samples.

This clone was detected only a few times. This sequence joins TRBV5-1 and TRBJ2-5; the D gene is possibly TRBD1 (6 bases). This CDR3 is built from 13 residues. Trimming removed 7 bases at V and 2 bases at J, with 12 bases between. Per the germline V gene, CDR1 is SGHRS and CDR2 is YFSETQ. CDR3 coding DNA: TGCGCCAGCGGACAGATGTCACAAGAGACCCAGTACTTC. Translation gives CASGQMSQETQYF.

The V gene is TRBV2, the J gene TRBJ1-1; no clear D. Trimming left V 6 bases short and J 4 bases short, with 15 bases between. CDR3 size: 14 residues. Germline CDR1 reads SNHLY; CDR2 reads FYNNEI. CDR3 nucleotides: TGTGCCAGCAGCCCTAATTTCGGGATCACTGAAGCTTTCTTT. This gives the protein CASSPNFGITEAFF.

This clone was detected only once. The rearrangement uses TRBV2 and TRBJ1-2; D call uncertain. The germline CDR1 and CDR2 sequences are SNHLY and FYNNEI. This CDR3 spans 12 amino acids. Between the trimmed V and J ends, which lost 6 bases and 8 bases, there was a span of 13 bases. Written as DNA, the CDR3 is TGTGCCAGCAGCGATGTCAGTAGCGGCTACACCTTC. Translation gives CASSDVSSGYTF.

V is TRBV5-5 and J is TRBJ1-4; D gene uncertain. From germline, CDR1 is SGHKS and CDR2 YYEKEE (reference sequence). The length of the CDR3 is 10 residues. Trimming took off 0 bases at V and 17 bases at J, with 8 bases between the two ends. DNA for the CDR3: TGTGCCAGCAGCTTGGGGGCGCGTTTTTTT. Amino acids: CASSLGARFF.